Here is one T cell receptor beta chain with its context. This clonotype was observed at least ten times. Its target antigen remains unknown. No much larger clonotype is one base removed from it; base qualities were not supplied. The CDR3, cysteine through phenylalanine, is 13 amino acids long. CDR3 DNA only is kept here, 39 bases in frame from base 1. The germline V gene yields LGHNA for CDR1 and YSLEER for CDR2. V is cut by 1 base and J by 4 bases, and the space between the germline ends is 6 bases. Sequenced on an Illumina HiSeq 2500. TCR beta libraries were prepared by quantitative 5'-RACE with molecular barcodes. Regarding the original processing steps: Disease-linked TCR variants were identified with a new computational method built on a probabilistic model of VDJ rearrangement. TCRdb reprocessed the public reads (quality trimming at Q25 with fastp, clone calling with MiXCR) and kept in-frame beta chains. Rows are combined by CDR3 protein, so each entry shows the most common genes and DNA. TCRdb, not the authors, supplied the V and J calls. For this sample the table gives roughly 97,000 distinct CDR3 sequences, of which roughly 8.3% were detected only once. The ten largest account for 9.5% to 10% of the sample.

The sample comes from a study of CD8 T cells in ankylosing spondylitis (dated by TCRdb to 2015 to 2018). For context, the study as a whole: To find TCR variants linked to disease, the study profiled T cell receptor beta repertoires in ankylosing spondylitis patients and healthy donors. The whole study cohort included about a hundred healthy donors and about two dozen ankylosing spondylitis patients. Peripheral blood samples were taken, and synovial fluid was additionally collected from ankylosing spondylitis patients. General conclusions and limits of the study: In peripheral blood, the disease-linked clones were found at relatively low frequencies and had a CD8+ phenotype. A TCR beta motif made up of several highly homologous amino acid variants appeared to be characteristic of blood from ankylosing spondylitis patients. The disease-linked clones were reported as significantly enriched in matched synovial fluid samples from ankylosing spondylitis patients. Some TCR beta motif variants had previously been reported in synovial fluid and blood of reactive arthritis patients, which suggested common disease-initiation mechanisms.

The specimen sequenced was blood, either unsorted or a sorted T cell fraction (not recorded which). The TCR originated in a male donor with ankylosing spondylitis or in good health (not recorded which). This sequence uses TRBV4-3 and TRBJ2-3; the D region possibly corresponds to TRBD2 (5 bases align). In nucleotides, the sequence is TGCGCCAGCAGCCAAGCGGGGTCAGATACGCAGTATTTT. Its translation is CASSQAGSDTQYF.